This TCR beta chain was found in a study of T cell responses to AZD1222 COVID-19 vaccine. Germline loops: CDR1 SGHDT, CDR2 YYEEEE. The CDR3 contains 16 residues. The trim removed 2 bases at V and 2 bases at J, leaving 4 bases unmatched. The assay was immunoSEQ multiplex PCR, and TCRdb's table has in-frame clones only and misses some. Of around 58,000 clones in the sample, around 89% were seen once. With regard to this clone: Its antigen is currently unknown.

Regarding the study as a whole: The reported proportion of spike-specific TCRs targeting unmutated variant regions was nearly half. The study identified only five to seven AZD1222 recipients as seropositive at baseline.

The chain carries TRBV5-6 and TRBJ2-2, with TRBD2 matching 9 bases. The specimen comprised peripheral blood, sampled 28 days after the second AZD1222 dose. This clonotype was obtained from an adult who received the AZD1222 COVID-19 vaccine. This CDR3 is CASSLSLAGNTGELFF. The DNA for the CDR3 is TGTGCCAGCAGCTTAAGCCTAGCGGGAAACACCGGGGAGCTGTTTTTT.